This T cell receptor beta chain was documented in a study of memory CD4+ T cells and cytomegalovirus serostatus. About the research overall: This sample comes from healthy Belgian adults, eight to ten CMV seropositive, under 25 seronegative. Regarding the study as a whole: Median bootstrapped AUC for CMV status was approximately 0.94 originally, approximately 0.91 US-trained.

The sort gate was single viable CD3+CD4+CD8-CD45RO+ cells for memory CD4+ T cells. CD4+ T cells were isolated by positive magnetic selection. On this clone: The antigen is unknown.

Some clones are missing from TCRdb's copy, which holds only in-frame ones; the method was immunoSEQ multiplex PCR. The sample yields about 82,000 clones, around 80% seen once. Germline lookup yields CDR1 ENHRY and CDR2 SYGVKD. The CDR3 spans 14 residues. Losses at the gene ends were 6 bases for V and 5 bases for J; bases not matched to a gene: 5. J is TRBJ1-3 and V is TRBV10-3; 9 positions agree with TRBD1. Sequenced: memory CD4+ T cells from blood. The receptor was isolated from an adult in good health and CMV-seronegative. DNA for the CDR3: TGTGCCATCAGCACCGGACAGGGGCGAAACACCATATATTTT. Its protein product is CAISTGQGRNTIYF.